This T cell receptor (beta chain) comes out of a study of shared clonotypes between healthy human individuals. About the research overall: Per donor, three plates held CD4 naive cells, three held CD4 memory, two held CD8 naive and one held CD8 memory.

Sequencing used immunoSEQ multiplex PCR; TCRdb keeps in-frame clones, though not all of them. The sample lists about 380,000 clones, around 96% occurring once. This clone appeared a single time. Everyone who donated was a Caucasian adult who lived in Nashville, Tennessee. The CDR3 runs to 14 residues. The germline V and J ends were trimmed by 4 bases and 0 bases, with 7 bases remaining between them. The germline V gene has CDR1 SQVTM and CDR2 ANQGSEA. The sequence was obtained from a man between 25 and 39 years old in good health. Source material: memory CD8+ T cells sorted from blood. The subset here: CD45RO+ cells pooled with CCR7-negative TemRA cells. The chain is built from TRBV29-1 and TRBJ2-6; no firm D call. The DNA of the CDR3 is TGCAGCGTTGTTACGGCCTCTGGGGCCAACGTCCTGACTTTC. As protein: CSVVTASGANVLTF.